The clone carrying this T cell receptor beta chain has just one count. The data originate from a study of CD8 T cells in Susac syndrome. Germline V gives CDR1 ENHRY, CDR2 SYGVKD. V dropped 8 bases and J dropped 7; count of bases not matched to a gene: 2. This CDR3 is built from 12 residues. Reverse transcription of about 0.5 to 1 ug RNA was carried out with random hexamers. Amplification of TCR beta CDR3 was carried out by immunoSEQ multiplex PCR, which covered 54 Vbeta and 13 Jbeta segments. TCRdb recomputed calls from the immunoSEQ multiplex PCR reads with MiXCR, one row per CDR3 protein. The table shows approximately 190,000 distinct CDR3 sequences, with roughly 90% occurring only once.

V and J are TRBV10-3 and TRBJ1-1; 12 nucleotides match TRBD1. The TCR comes from a human donor with Susac syndrome. Sample: CD4+ T cells from PBMCs. CDR3 amino acids: CAIGTGGNEAFF. In nucleotides, the CDR3 is TGTGCCATCGGGACAGGGGGCAATGAAGCTTTCTTT.